The clone carrying this T cell receptor (beta chain) was counted a single time. What it binds is unknown. CDR1 and CDR2 (germline): SGHVS, FQNEAQ. Trimming took 2 bases from V and 7 from J; bases not matched to a gene: 6. CDR3 length: 15 residues. The data are from a study of somatic mutations in cytotoxic T cells in rheumatoid arthritis. Findings and caveats of the study: The top CD8+ clone topped 20% of CD8+ cells in about an eighth of the roughly 60 patients.

The method was immunoSEQ multiplex PCR; TCRdb's version includes in-frame clones alone and lacks a portion of them. The profile shows more than 25,000 clones, roughly four fifths of them singletons. The chain is built from TRBV7-8 and TRBJ2-7; TRBD1 matches at 12 bases. Sequencing was done on a sample of CD8+ T cells sorted from blood. The clonotype was recovered from a young woman in good health. This CDR3 reads CASSLRGQGATEQYF. CDR3 nucleotides: TGTGCCAGCAGCTTAAGGGGACAGGGGGCGACGGAGCAGTACTTC.